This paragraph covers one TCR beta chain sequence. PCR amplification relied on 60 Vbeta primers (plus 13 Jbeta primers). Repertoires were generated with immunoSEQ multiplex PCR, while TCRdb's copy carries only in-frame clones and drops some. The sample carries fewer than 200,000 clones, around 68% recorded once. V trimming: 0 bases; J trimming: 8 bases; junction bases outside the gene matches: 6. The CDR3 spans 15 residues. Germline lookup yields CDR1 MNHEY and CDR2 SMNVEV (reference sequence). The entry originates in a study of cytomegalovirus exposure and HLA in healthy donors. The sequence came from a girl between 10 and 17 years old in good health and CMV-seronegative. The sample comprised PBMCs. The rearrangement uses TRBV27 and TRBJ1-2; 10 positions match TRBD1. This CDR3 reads CASSLSGDRGGGYTF. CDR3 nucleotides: TGTGCCAGCAGTTTATCTGGGGACAGGGGAGGCGGCTACACCTTC.